These 3 T cell receptor beta chains came from one sample sequenced in a study of graft-versus-host responses after intestinal transplantation. TCRdb's copy holds only in-frame clones and misses some; the assay was immunoSEQ multiplex PCR. Counted here are roughly 92,000 clones, 75% to 90% occurring once; the ten biggest clones make up nearly 0.11%. These receptors have no known antigen. Sequencing was performed on unstimulated CD4+ T cells sorted from spleen or lymph node cells, taken before intestinal transplant. The source is a human donor who received an intestinal transplant.

CDR3 amino acids: CASSQERGHGETQYF. The CDR3 coding sequence is TGTGCCAGCAGCCAAGAACGGGGACATGGGGAGACCCAGTACTTC. The chain carries TRBV14 and TRBJ2-5, with D possibly matching TRBD1 (6 bases). The CDR3 is 15 amino acids. The germline V gene has CDR1 SGHDN and CDR2 FVKESK. V dropped 0 bases and J dropped 5 bases, with 13 bases sitting between them.

This rearrangement joins TRBV28 to TRBJ1-2, with 9 bases lining up with TRBD1. Germline trimming cut 6 bases from V and 4 bases from J; bases unmatched to any gene: 6. Per germline, CDR1 MDHEN and CDR2 SYDVKM. The CDR3 has 14 residues. This CDR3 reads CASSMDRGGYGYTF. CDR3 nucleotides: TGTGCCAGCAGCATGGACAGGGGCGGCTATGGCTACACCTTC.

DNA for the CDR3: TGTGCCAGCAGACGGTTGGTAGCGGGGGACAATGAGCAGTTCTTC. This sequence encodes CASRRLVAGDNEQFF. The gene calls are TRBV7-9 and TRBJ2-1; 9 bases are shared with TRBD2. The trim removed 6 bases at V and 5 bases at J, leaving 8 bases unmatched. CDR1 is SEHNR and CDR2 is FQNEAQ in the germline V gene (reference sequence). The CDR3 is 15 amino acids.